What follows are 22 T cell receptor beta chains derived from one specimen sequenced in a study of cytomegalovirus exposure and HLA in healthy donors. A multiplex PCR was run with 60 Vbeta primers and 13 Jbeta primers. TCRdb's copy holds only in-frame clones and misses some; the assay was immunoSEQ multiplex PCR. The table has over 150,000 clones, just under 75% seen once. The sample comprised PBMCs. These receptors were collected from a woman under 40 in good health and CMV-seropositive.

This sequence joins TRBV4-2 and TRBJ1-1, with 9 bases fitting TRBD1. Germline CDR1 and CDR2: LGHNA and YNFKEQ. Trimming took 4 bases from V and 10 from J; bases not matched to a gene: 4. CDR3 length: 12 residues. The CDR3 is CASSLYRGPAFF. The CDR3 DNA sequence: TGTGCCAGCAGCCTTTACAGGGGGCCAGCTTTCTTT.

This chain links TRBV27 with TRBJ2-7, with TRBD1 identical over 8 bases. V gave up 4 bases and J gave up 5 bases; unmatched junction bases: 10. The CDR3 sequence is 15 residues long. Germline CDR1 is MNHEY and CDR2 is SMNVEV (reference sequence). CDR3 protein: CASSSQGQASNEQYF. The CDR3 DNA reads as TGTGCCAGCAGTTCACAGGGACAGGCGAGCAACGAGCAGTACTTC.

This clone was seen a single time. V and J are TRBV19 and TRBJ1-5; D gene unclear. Trimming took off 3 bases at V and 4 bases at J, with 10 bases between the two ends. The CDR3 has 14 residues. The germline V gene encodes CDR1 LNHDA and CDR2 SQIVND (reference sequence). Here the CDR3 reads CASSIQAGNQPQHF. Written as DNA, the CDR3 is TGTGCCAGTAGTATCCAGGCAGGAAATCAGCCCCAGCATTTT.

The V gene is TRBV15, the J gene TRBJ1-1; no reliable D call. The CDR3 is 15 residues long. The V end was cut by 0 bases, the J end by 1 base, with 9 bases between. CDR1 LNHNV and CDR2 YYDKDF come from the germline V gene (reference sequence). The chain's CDR3 is CATSRDYGENTEAFF. The CDR3 nucleotides read TGTGCCACCAGCAGAGATTACGGGGAGAACACTGAAGCTTTCTTT.

V gene TRBV6-5 combines with J gene TRBJ2-7, with 9 positions matching TRBD1. Germline V CDR1 and CDR2: MNHEY, SVGAGI. V shed 7 bases, J shed 2 bases, and the junction held 6 bases outside the gene matches. The CDR3 spans 14 residues. In nucleotides, the CDR3 is TGTGCCAGCAAACGGACAGGGGATACCTACGAGCAGTACTTC. Its protein product is CASKRTGDTYEQYF.

This clone was observed a few times. V is TRBV19 and J is TRBJ1-1; 12 positions agree with TRBD1. The J segment lost 0 bases and the V segment lost 6 bases, leaving 14 bases of the junction unmatched. CDR1 and CDR2 from the germline V gene are LNHDA and SQIVND (reference sequence). CDR3 length equals 19 residues. The CDR3 reads CASRPGQGALGWVNTEAFF. The CDR3 nucleotides read TGTGCCAGTAGGCCGGGACAGGGGGCTCTGGGATGGGTGAACACTGAAGCTTTCTTT. Drawing the rest from reference TRBV19 and TRBJ1-1, the complete variable domain is DGGITQSPKYLFRKEGQNVTLSCEQNLNHDAMYWYRQDPGQGLRLIYYSQIVNDFQKGDIAEGYSVSREKKESFPLTVTSAQKNPTAFYLCASRPGQGALGWVNTEAFFGQGTRLTVV.

This clone appeared a single time. In nucleotides, the CDR3 is TGTGCCAGCAGCTGGGGAGGAGCGAACACCGGGGAGCTGTTTTTT. Translated: CASSWGGANTGELFF. The genes are TRBV25-1 and TRBJ2-2; weak D call: TRBD2 (6 bases). Between the trimmed V and J ends, which lost 6 bases and 0 bases, there was a span of 11 bases. CDR1 and CDR2 from the germline V gene are MGHDK and SYGVNS. This CDR3 region has 15 residues.

The rearrangement uses TRBV6-4 and TRBJ2-1, with 8 bases aligning to TRBD2. The CDR3 covers 16 residues. Unmatched junction bases numbered 8, after V lost 4 bases and J lost 3 bases. In germline, CDR1 is MRHNA, CDR2 SNTAGT. CDR3 nucleotide sequence: TGTGCCAGCAGTGCCGGAGCGGGAGAAATCTACAATGAGCAGTTCTTC. Its protein product is CASSAGAGEIYNEQFF.

The chain couples TRBV2 to TRBJ2-7, with a possible D match to TRBD2 (6 bases). The CDR3 consists of 13 residues. Per the germline V gene, CDR1 is SNHLY and CDR2 is FYNNEI. V shed 7 bases and J shed 3 bases, with 13 bases lying between them. The CDR3 loop reads CASTGLLVYEQYF. The CDR3 DNA reads TGTGCCAGCACTGGACTACTAGTCTACGAGCAGTACTTC.

The chain employs TRBV14 and TRBJ1-2; maybe TRBD1 (5 bases). From germline, CDR1 is SGHDN and CDR2 FVKESK. This CDR3 spans 15 amino acids. V shed 0 bases and J shed 4 bases, with 12 bases lying between them. The CDR3 sequence is CASSQESGLVYGYTF. The CDR3 DNA sequence: TGTGCCAGCAGCCAAGAATCAGGGCTTGTCTATGGCTACACCTTC. The full variable domain, rest sourced from reference TRBV14 and TRBJ1-2, is EAGVTQFPSHSVIEKGQTVTLRCDPISGHDNLYWYRRVMGKEIKFLLHFVKESKQDESGMPNNRFLAERTGGTYSTLKVQPAELEDSGVYFCASSQESGLVYGYTFGSGTRLTVV.

The chain is built from TRBV6-1 and TRBJ2-1, with D perhaps TRBD2 (6 bases). Trimming pared 4 bases from V and 0 bases from J, leaving 16 bases between. The CDR3 runs to 17 residues. CDR1 and CDR2 from the germline V gene are MNHNS and SASEGT. The CDR3 bases are TGTGCCAGCAGTGCCGCCTCCGCCGGGAGCTCCTACAATGAGCAGTTCTTC. The encoded protein is CASSAASAGSSYNEQFF.

The chain links TRBV29-1 to TRBJ2-3; TRBD1 aligns across 8 bases. After removal of 7 bases from V and 5 bases from J, the junction contained 8 bases not matched to a gene. Germline V lookup: CDR1 SQVTM, CDR2 ANQGSEA. This CDR3 is built from 13 residues. CDR3 DNA sequence: TGCAGCGCAGACAGGGGAGGAGTAGATACGCAGTATTTT. Its protein product is CSADRGGVDTQYF.

This clone was counted a few times. The chain has TRBV6-1 and TRBJ2-7; D is possibly TRBD2 (6 bases). The CDR3 loop spans 16 amino acids. Per germline, CDR1 MNHNS and CDR2 SASEGT. The V end lost 4 bases, the J end lost 0 bases, and 16 bases lay between the germline ends. The chain's CDR3 is CASSGQTRLFSYEQYF. The DNA for the CDR3 is TGTGCCAGCAGTGGCCAGACTAGACTCTTCTCCTACGAGCAGTACTTC.

For this clone: One end of the junction does not line up with germline, which may come from a read error. The chain recombines TRBV7-9 with TRBJ2-6; 10 bases are shared with TRBD1. CDR1 is SEHNR, CDR2 FQNEAQ, per germline (reference sequence). The CDR3 spans 19 residues. The CDR3 bases are TGTTCCAGCAGAGGAAGTCCGGGACAGGGGTTAGCAGGGGCCAACGTCCTGACTTTC. Its translation: CSSRGSPGQGLAGANVLTF. The full variable domain, in which reference TRBV7-9 and TRBJ2-6 provide the parts outside the CDR3, is DTGVSQNPRHKITKRGQNVTFRCDPISEHNRLYWYRQTLGQGPEFLTYFQNEAQLEKSRLLSDRFSAERPKGSFSTLEIQRTEQGDSAMYLCSSRGSPGQGLAGANVLTFGAGSRLTVL.

V usage is TRBV7-9 and J usage is TRBJ2-5; 8 bases line up with TRBD2. Germline values: CDR1 SEHNR, CDR2 FQNEAQ (reference sequence). This CDR3 contains 15 residues. Unmatched junction bases numbered 5, after V lost 3 bases and J lost 2 bases. DNA for the CDR3: TGTGCCAGCAGCTTTAGTAGCGGGGCACAAGAGACCCAGTACTTC. It is translated as CASSFSSGAQETQYF.

This chain joins TRBV28 and TRBJ2-1, with D hard to call. The germline V gene has CDR1 MDHEN and CDR2 SYDVKM. Trimming pared 9 bases from V and 4 bases from J, leaving 10 bases between. This CDR3 is 12 amino acids long. CDR3 nucleotide sequence: TGTGCCAGTACAACCGAATACAATGAGCAGTTCTTC. Residues: CASTTEYNEQFF.

The chain links TRBV27 to TRBJ2-7, with 9 nucleotides matching TRBD2. V lost 5 bases to trimming and J lost 7 bases; unmatched junction nucleotides: 9. This CDR3 spans 14 amino acids. Germline CDR1 is MNHEY and CDR2 is SMNVEV (reference sequence). The CDR3 is CASSLTSGGGEQYF. CDR3 DNA: TGTGCCAGCAGTCTGACTAGCGGTGGGGGTGAGCAGTACTTC.

This clone was seen many times. The CDR3 DNA sequence: TGTGCCAGCAGCATATCCGGGACTAGCGGGAGACAGCGCAATGAGCAGTTCTTC. Amino acid sequence: CASSISGTSGRQRNEQFF. This chain links TRBV13 with TRBJ2-1; TRBD2 aligns across 14 bases. V shed 5 bases and J 6 bases; nucleotides not matched to a gene: 12. This CDR3 is 18 amino acids long. CDR1 and CDR2 from the germline V gene are PRHDT and FYEKMQ (reference sequence).

V gene TRBV5-1 combines with J gene TRBJ2-5; 8 bases agree with TRBD2. Germline trimming cut 6 bases from V and 2 bases from J; bases unmatched to any gene: 6. CDR1 is SGHRS, CDR2 YFSETQ, per germline. The CDR3 contains 14 residues. The CDR3 bases are TGCGCCAGCACGGCGGGAGGACAGCAAGAGACCCAGTACTTC. This sequence encodes CASTAGGQQETQYF.

This rearrangement joins TRBV2 to TRBJ2-1; 7 positions agree with TRBD2. The germline gives CDR1 SNHLY, CDR2 FYNNEI. J gave up 7 bases and V 8 bases, and 11 bases lay outside the gene matches. The CDR3 has 14 amino acids. Here the CDR3 reads CASLLAVGKNEQFF. CDR3 nucleotides: TGTGCCAGCCTGCTAGCGGTTGGGAAGAATGAGCAGTTCTTC.

The chain links TRBV6-1 to TRBJ1-1, with unresolved D. The CDR3 has 12 residues. Germline-derived CDR1 and CDR2 are MNHNS and SASEGT. The V end was cut by 4 bases, the J end by 0 bases, with 3 bases between. Here the CDR3 reads CASSGMNTEAFF. The CDR3 DNA is TGTGCCAGCAGTGGTATGAACACTGAAGCTTTCTTT.

The chain carries TRBV9 and TRBJ2-5; TRBD2 aligns across 7 bases. Germline V gene sequence: CDR1 SGDLS, CDR2 YYNGEE. CDR3 length equals 14 residues. Trimming took 1 base from V and 2 from J; bases not matched to a gene: 2. The CDR3 loop reads CASSVLAVQETQYF. For the CDR3, the DNA is TGTGCCAGCAGCGTACTAGCGGTACAAGAGACCCAGTACTTC.